One and the same sample provided the 9 T cell receptor beta chains below, sequenced in a study of T cell responses to AZD1222 COVID-19 vaccine. Sequenced by immunoSEQ multiplex PCR; TCRdb stores in-frame clones only, minus some. The sample has about 160,000 clones; 92% are singletons. Sequenced here: peripheral blood, sampled 28 days after the second AZD1222 dose. These receptors all stem from an adult who received the AZD1222 COVID-19 vaccine.

This clone was recorded once. This chain uses TRBV6-6 with TRBJ2-1, with D tentatively TRBD1 (5 bases). This CDR3 is 12 amino acids long. Germline CDR1 MNHNY, CDR2 SVGAGI (reference sequence). V gave up 7 bases and J gave up 8 bases, with 12 bases separating them. CDR3 bases: TGTGCCAGCACCGCAGGGTTAGATGAGCAGTTCTTC. Translation: CASTAGLDEQFF.

The CDR3 is CASSASGDQETQYF. In nucleotides, the CDR3 is TGTGCCAGCAGTGCTAGCGGGGACCAAGAGACCCAGTACTTC. V and J are TRBV2 and TRBJ2-5, with 9 bases lining up with TRBD2. Trimming at V came to 4 bases and at J to 0 bases, leaving 0 bases not matched to a gene. The CDR3 is 14 residues long. Germline CDR1 SNHLY, CDR2 FYNNEI. The variable domain in full, with the rest retrieved from reference TRBV2 and TRBJ2-5, is EPEVTQTPSHQVTQMGQEVILRCVPISNHLYFYWYRQILGQKVEFLVSFYNNEISEKSEIFDDQFSVERPDGSNFTLKIRSTKLEDSAMYFCASSASGDQETQYFGPGTRLLVL.

This chain uses TRBV5-4 with TRBJ2-3; possible D gene TRBD1, 5 bases. Germline CDR1 reads SGHNT; CDR2 reads YYREEE (reference sequence). The CDR3 consists of 15 residues. With 4 bases removed from V and 2 bases from J, the gap between germline ends came to 14 bases. DNA of the CDR3: TGTGCCAGCAGCCGACGGCAGGGCGACACAGATACGCAGTATTTT. Its protein is CASSRRQGDTDTQYF.

V and J are TRBV6-5 and TRBJ1-2; no firm D call. This CDR3 has 14 residues. From germline, CDR1 is MNHEY and CDR2 SVGAGI. Trimming cost V 0 bases and J 5 bases, with 10 bases left between them. CDR3 bases: TGTGCCAGCAGTTACTCCCGAAGCGATTATGGCTACACCTTC. Amino acids: CASSYSRSDYGYTF.

V usage is TRBV6-1 and J usage is TRBJ2-7; the D is unclear. Looked up from germline, CDR1 is MNHNS and CDR2 is SASEGT. V dropped 1 base and J dropped 4 bases, with 5 bases sitting between them. The CDR3 is made up of 12 amino acids. In DNA form, the CDR3 reads TGTGCCAGCAGTGAAGGGGGATACGAGCAGTACTTC. Residues: CASSEGGYEQYF.

A single count supports this clone. The sample holds other DNA sequences that translate to the same CDR3. This chain joins TRBV9 and TRBJ1-5; D not resolved. CDR3 length: 14 amino acids. Trimming cost V 0 bases and J 0 bases, with 4 bases left between them. Germline CDR1 and CDR2: SGDLS and YYNGEE. The CDR3 loop reads CASSVDGSNQPQHF. CDR3 DNA sequence: TGTGCCAGCAGCGTAGATGGTAGCAATCAGCCCCAGCATTTT.

The V call is TRBV5-6, the J call TRBJ1-1; TRBD1 matches at 7 bases. Germline values: CDR1 SGHDT, CDR2 YYEEEE. The CDR3 contains 15 residues. The junction had 7 bases not matched to a gene; V was cut back by 4 bases and J by 1 base. CDR3 region: CASSPGTVRNTEAFF. For the CDR3, the DNA is TGTGCCAGCAGCCCCGGGACAGTCCGGAACACTGAAGCTTTCTTT.

The V and J genes are TRBV15 and TRBJ1-5; D is perhaps TRBD1 (6 bases). Germline V lookup: CDR1 LNHNV, CDR2 YYDKDF (reference sequence). V was trimmed by 0 bases and J by 6 bases, leaving 9 bases between them. The CDR3 totals 14 residues. The CDR3 DNA sequence: TGTGCCACCAGCAGAGATGCCAGGGGTCAGCCCCAGCATTTT. Translated: CATSRDARGQPQHF.

The chain employs TRBV4-1 and TRBJ1-6; D may be TRBD1 (6 bases). The CDR3 loop spans 21 amino acids. V lost 4 bases, J lost 0 bases, and 25 bases lay in between. Germline CDR1 reads MGHRA; CDR2 reads YSYEKL. This chain's CDR3 is CASSRLRGSGTPSSYNSPLHF. The CDR3 DNA is TGCGCCAGCAGCCGTCTGCGCGGGTCAGGGACACCGAGCTCCTATAATTCACCCCTCCACTTT.